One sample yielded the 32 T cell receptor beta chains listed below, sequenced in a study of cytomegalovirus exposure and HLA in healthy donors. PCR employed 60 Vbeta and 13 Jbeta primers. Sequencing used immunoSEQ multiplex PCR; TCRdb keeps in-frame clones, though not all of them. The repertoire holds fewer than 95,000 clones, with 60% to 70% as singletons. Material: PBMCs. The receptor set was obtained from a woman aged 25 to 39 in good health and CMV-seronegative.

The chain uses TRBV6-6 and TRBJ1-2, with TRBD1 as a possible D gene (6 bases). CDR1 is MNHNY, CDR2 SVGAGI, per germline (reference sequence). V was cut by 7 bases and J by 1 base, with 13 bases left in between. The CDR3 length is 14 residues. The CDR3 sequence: CASKRQQGNYGYTF. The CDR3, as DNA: TGTGCCAGCAAAAGACAACAGGGTAACTATGGCTACACCTTC.

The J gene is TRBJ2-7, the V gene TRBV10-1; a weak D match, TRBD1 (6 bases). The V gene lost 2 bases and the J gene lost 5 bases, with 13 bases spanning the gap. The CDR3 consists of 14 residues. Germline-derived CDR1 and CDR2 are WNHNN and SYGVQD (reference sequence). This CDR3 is CASSELGTIHEQYF. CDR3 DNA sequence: TGCGCCAGCAGTGAGCTCGGGACAATACACGAGCAGTACTTC.

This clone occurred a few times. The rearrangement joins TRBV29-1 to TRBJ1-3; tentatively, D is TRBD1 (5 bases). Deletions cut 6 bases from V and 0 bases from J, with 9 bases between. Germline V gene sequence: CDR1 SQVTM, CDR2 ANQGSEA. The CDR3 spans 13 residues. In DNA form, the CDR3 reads TGCAGCGTGGCCGACAGCTCTGGAAACACCATATATTTT. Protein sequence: CSVADSSGNTIYF.

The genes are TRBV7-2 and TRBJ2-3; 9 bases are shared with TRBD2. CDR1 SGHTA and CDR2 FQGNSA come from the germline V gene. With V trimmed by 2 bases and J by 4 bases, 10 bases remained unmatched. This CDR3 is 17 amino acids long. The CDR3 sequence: CASSLLPSGVNADTQYF. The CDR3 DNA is TGTGCCAGCAGCTTACTACCTAGCGGGGTTAATGCAGATACGCAGTATTTT. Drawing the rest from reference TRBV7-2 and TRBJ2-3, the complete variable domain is GAGVSQSPSNKVTEKGKDVELRCDPISGHTALYWYRQSLGQGLEFLIYFQGNSAPDKSGLPSDRFSAERTGGSVSTLTIQRTQQEDSAVYLCASSLLPSGVNADTQYFGPGTRLTVL.

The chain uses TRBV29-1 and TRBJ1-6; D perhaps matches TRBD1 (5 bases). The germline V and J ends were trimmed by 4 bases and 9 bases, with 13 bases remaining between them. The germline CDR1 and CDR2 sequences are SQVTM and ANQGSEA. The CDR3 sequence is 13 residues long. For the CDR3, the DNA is TGCAGCGTTGGATTGGGGCGCGGTTCACCCCTCCACTTT. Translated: CSVGLGRGSPLHF.

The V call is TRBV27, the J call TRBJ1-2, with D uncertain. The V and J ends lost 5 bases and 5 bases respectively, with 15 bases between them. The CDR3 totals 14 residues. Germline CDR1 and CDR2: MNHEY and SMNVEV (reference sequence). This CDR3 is CASSLRGMGYGYTF. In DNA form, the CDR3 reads TGTGCCAGCAGTCTCCGAGGGATGGGGTATGGCTACACCTTC.

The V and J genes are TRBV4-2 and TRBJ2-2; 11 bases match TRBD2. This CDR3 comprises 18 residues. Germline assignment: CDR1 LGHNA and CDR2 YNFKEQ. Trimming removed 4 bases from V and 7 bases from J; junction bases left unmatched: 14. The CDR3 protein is CASSRGTSGGRGRGELFF. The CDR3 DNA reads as TGTGCCAGCAGCCGGGGGACTAGCGGAGGAAGGGGTCGCGGGGAGCTGTTTTTT.

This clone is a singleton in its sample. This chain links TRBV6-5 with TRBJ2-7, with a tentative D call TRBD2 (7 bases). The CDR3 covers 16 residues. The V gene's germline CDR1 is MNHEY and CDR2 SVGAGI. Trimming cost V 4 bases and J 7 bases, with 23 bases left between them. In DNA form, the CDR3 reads TGTGCCAGCAGTTCCCCCCATGGGGGGGGGCCGAAGGAGCAGTACTTC. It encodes CASSSPHGGGPKEQYF.

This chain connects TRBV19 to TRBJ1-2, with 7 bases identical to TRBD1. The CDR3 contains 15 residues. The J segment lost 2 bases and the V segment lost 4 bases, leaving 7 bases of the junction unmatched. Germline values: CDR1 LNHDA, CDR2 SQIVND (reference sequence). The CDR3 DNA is TGTGCCAGTAGTAGAACAGGGGCAGAAAACTATGGCTACACCTTC. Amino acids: CASSRTGAENYGYTF.

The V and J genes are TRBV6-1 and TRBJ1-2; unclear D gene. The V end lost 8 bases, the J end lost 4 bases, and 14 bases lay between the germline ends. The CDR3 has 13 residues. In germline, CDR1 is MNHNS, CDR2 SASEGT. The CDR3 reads CASVSSPSYGYTF. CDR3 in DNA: TGTGCCAGCGTTAGCAGTCCAAGCTATGGCTACACCTTC.

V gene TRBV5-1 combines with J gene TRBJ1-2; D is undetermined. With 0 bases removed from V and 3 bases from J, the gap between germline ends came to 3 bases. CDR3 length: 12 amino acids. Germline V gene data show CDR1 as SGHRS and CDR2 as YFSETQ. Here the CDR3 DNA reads TGCGCCAGCAGCTTGGGCGACTATGGCTACACCTTC. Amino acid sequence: CASSLGDYGYTF.

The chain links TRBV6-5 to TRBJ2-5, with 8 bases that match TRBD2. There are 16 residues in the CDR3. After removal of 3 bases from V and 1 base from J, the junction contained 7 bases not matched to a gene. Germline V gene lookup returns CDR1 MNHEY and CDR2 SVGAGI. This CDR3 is CASSYELAGFQETQYF. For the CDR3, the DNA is TGTGCCAGCAGTTATGAGTTAGCGGGGTTCCAAGAGACCCAGTACTTC.

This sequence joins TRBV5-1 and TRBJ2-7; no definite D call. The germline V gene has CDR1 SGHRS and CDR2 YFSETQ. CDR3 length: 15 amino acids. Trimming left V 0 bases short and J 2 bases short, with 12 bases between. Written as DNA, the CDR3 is TGCGCCAGCAGCTTGGGAGGCAGCTTAGCCTACGAGCAGTACTTC. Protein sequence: CASSLGGSLAYEQYF. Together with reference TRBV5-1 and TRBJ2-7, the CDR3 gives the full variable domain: KAGVTQTPRYLIKTRGQQVTLSCSPISGHRSVSWYQQTPGQGLQFLFEYFSETQRNKGNFPGRFSGRQFSNSRSEMNVSTLELGDSALYLCASSLGGSLAYEQYFGPGTRLTVT.

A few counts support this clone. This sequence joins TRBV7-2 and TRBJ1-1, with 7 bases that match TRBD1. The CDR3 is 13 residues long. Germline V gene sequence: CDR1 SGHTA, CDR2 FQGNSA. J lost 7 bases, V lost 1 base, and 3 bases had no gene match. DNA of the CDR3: TGTGCCAGCAGCTTAGTGCAGGGGGGTGAAGCTTTCTTT. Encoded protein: CASSLVQGGEAFF.

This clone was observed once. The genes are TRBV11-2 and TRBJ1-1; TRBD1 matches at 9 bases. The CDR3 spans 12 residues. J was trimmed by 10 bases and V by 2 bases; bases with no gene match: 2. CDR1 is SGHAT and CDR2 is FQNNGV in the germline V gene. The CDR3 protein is CASSLPQGAAFF. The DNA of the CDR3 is TGTGCCAGCAGCTTACCACAGGGGGCAGCTTTCTTT.

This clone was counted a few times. CDR3 sequence (DNA): TGTGCCAGCAGCCGCGGGACAGGGTGGGAGACCCAGTACTTC. This codes for CASSRGTGWETQYF. The rearrangement joins TRBV11-3 to TRBJ2-5; 9 positions agree with TRBD1. Trimming took 5 bases from V and 5 from J; bases not matched to a gene: 6. CDR3 size: 14 residues. Germline CDR1 SGHNT, CDR2 YENEEA.

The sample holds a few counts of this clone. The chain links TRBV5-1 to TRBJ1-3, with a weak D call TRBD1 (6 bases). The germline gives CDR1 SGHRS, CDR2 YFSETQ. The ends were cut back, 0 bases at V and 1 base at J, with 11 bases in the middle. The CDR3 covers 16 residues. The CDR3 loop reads CASSLGQVLSGNTIYF. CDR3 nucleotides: TGCGCCAGCAGCTTGGGACAGGTTCTTTCTGGAAACACCATATATTTT.

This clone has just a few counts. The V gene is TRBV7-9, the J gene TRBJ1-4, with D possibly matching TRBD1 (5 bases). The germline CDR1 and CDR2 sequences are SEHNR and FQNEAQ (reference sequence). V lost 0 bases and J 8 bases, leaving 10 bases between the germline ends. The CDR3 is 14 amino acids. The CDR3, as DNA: TGTGCCAGCAGCTTAGCGGGAGGGGAGGAAAAACTGTTTTTT. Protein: CASSLAGGEEKLFF.

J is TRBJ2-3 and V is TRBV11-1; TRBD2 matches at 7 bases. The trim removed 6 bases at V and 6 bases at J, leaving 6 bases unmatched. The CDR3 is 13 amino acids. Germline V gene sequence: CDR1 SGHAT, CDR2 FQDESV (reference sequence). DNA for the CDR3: TGTGCCAGCAGTTATAATAGCGGGGATACGCAGTATTTT. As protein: CASSYNSGDTQYF.

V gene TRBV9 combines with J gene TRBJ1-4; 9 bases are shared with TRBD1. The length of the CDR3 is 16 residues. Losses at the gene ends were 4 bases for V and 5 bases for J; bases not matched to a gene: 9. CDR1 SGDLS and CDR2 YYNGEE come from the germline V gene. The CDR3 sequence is CASSQTTGQGNEKLFF. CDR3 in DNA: TGTGCCAGCAGCCAAACAACGGGACAGGGAAATGAAAAACTGTTTTTT.

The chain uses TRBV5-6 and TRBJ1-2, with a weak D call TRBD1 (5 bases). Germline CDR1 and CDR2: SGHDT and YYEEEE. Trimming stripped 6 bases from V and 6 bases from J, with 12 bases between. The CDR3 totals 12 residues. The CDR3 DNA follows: TGTGCCAGCACCGTTCCAGGGAATGGCTACACCTTC. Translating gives CASTVPGNGYTF.

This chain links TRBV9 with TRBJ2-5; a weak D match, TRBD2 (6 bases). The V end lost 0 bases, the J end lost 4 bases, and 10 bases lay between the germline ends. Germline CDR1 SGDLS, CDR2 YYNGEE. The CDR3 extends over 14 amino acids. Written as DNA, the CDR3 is TGTGCCAGCAGCGTAGACGGCGGGACAGAGACCCAGTACTTC. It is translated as CASSVDGGTETQYF.

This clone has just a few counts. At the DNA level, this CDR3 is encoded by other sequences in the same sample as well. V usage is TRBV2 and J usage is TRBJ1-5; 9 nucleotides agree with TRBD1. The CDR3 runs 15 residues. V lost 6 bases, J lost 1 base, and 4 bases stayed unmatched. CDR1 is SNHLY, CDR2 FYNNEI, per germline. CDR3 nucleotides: TGTGCCAGCAGGAAGGACAGGGGAAGCAATCAGCCCCAGCATTTT. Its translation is CASRKDRGSNQPQHF.

The CDR3 region is CASSQNPSGRADEQFF. CDR3 in DNA: TGCGCCAGCAGCCAAAACCCCAGCGGGAGGGCCGATGAGCAGTTCTTC. The rearrangement joins TRBV4-1 to TRBJ2-1; 10 nucleotides agree with TRBD2. The germline CDR1 and CDR2 sequences are MGHRA and YSYEKL. The CDR3 totals 16 residues. The V and J ends lost 2 bases and 8 bases, in that order; junction bases with no gene match: 9.

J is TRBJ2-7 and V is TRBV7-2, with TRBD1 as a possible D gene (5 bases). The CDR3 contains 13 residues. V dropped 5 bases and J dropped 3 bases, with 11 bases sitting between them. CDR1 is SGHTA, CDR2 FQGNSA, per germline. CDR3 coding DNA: TGTGCCAGCAGCCCCCAGACAGACTACGAGCAGTACTTC. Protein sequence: CASSPQTDYEQYF.

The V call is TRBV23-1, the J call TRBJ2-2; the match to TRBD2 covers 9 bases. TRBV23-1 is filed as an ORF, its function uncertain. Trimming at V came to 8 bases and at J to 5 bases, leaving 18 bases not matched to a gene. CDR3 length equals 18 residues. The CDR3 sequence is CASWGYRSGRRETGELFF. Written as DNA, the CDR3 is TGCGCCAGCTGGGGGTACCGTAGCGGGAGAAGGGAAACCGGGGAGCTGTTTTTT.

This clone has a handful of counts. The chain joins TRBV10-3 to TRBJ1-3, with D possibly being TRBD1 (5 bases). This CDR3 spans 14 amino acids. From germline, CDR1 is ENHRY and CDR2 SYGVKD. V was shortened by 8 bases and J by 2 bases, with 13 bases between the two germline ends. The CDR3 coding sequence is TGTGCCATCCGGAGGGGTTCGCCTGGAAACACCATATATTTT. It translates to CAIRRGSPGNTIYF.

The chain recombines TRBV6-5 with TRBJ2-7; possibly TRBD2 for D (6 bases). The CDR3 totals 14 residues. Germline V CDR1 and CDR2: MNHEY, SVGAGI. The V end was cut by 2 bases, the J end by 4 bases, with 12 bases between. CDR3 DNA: TGTGCCAGCAGTTACATCGTCGGGGGATACGAGCAGTACTTC. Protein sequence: CASSYIVGGYEQYF.

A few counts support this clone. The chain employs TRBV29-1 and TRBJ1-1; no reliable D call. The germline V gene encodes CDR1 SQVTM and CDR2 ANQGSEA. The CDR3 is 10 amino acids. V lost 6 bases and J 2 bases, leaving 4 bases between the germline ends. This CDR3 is CSVSNTEAFF. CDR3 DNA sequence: TGCAGCGTCAGTAACACTGAAGCTTTCTTT.

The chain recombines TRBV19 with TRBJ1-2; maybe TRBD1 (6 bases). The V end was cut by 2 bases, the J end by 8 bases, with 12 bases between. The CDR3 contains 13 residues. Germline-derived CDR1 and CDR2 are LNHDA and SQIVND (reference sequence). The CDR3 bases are TGTGCCAGTAGTATAATGCCGACAGGAGGCTACACCTTC. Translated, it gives CASSIMPTGGYTF.

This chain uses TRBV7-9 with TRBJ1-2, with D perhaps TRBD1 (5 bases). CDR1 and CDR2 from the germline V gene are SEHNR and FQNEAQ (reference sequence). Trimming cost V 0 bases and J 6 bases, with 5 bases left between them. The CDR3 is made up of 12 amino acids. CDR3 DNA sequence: TGTGCCAGCAGCTTAGCCAGGGATGGCTACACCTTC. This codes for CASSLARDGYTF.

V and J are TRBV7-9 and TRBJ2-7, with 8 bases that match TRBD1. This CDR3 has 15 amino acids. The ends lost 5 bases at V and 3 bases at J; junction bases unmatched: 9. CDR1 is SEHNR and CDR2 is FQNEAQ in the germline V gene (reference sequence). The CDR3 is CASSATGTGRYEQYF. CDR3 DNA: TGTGCCAGCAGCGCAACCGGGACAGGCCGCTACGAGCAGTACTTC.